These 27 T cell receptor beta chains were sequenced from one sample in a study of T-cell memory formation after mild COVID-19. One entry per CDR3 protein, called by TCRdb with MiXCR from the 5' RACE reads. The sample records under 450,000 distinct CDR3 sequences, about an eighth being singletons. Sequenced: PBMCs or a T cell subset sorted from them (not recorded which). These receptors originate from a man between 18 and 29 years old who had mild COVID-19 (a few samples of this study predate the infection). Cell type and time point are not known.

This clonotype was seen a handful of times. The chain combines TRBV7-2 with TRBJ2-7; 7 nucleotides agree with TRBD2. The V gene end was trimmed by 5 bases and the J gene end by 2 bases; junction bases not matched to a gene: 24. The CDR3 has 20 amino acids. CDR1 is SGHTA and CDR2 is FQGNSA in the germline V gene. The CDR3 DNA reads TGTGCCAGCAGCCCCCACGGGGCGGGGTCGGGGTTGCGGGGGACCTACGAGCAGTACTTC. It specifies CASSPHGAGSGLRGTYEQYF.

The chain employs TRBV7-8 and TRBJ2-5; 9 bases fit TRBD1. After removal of 5 bases from V and 2 bases from J, the junction contained 9 bases not matched to a gene. CDR3 length: 16 residues. Germline V lookup: CDR1 SGHVS, CDR2 FQNEAQ. The DNA of the CDR3 is TGTGCCAGCAGCCCATCCGGGGACAGGGAGCAAGAGACCCAGTACTTC. Translation: CASSPSGDREQETQYF.

This clonotype came up many times. The CDR3 spells CASSVGVGTDTQYF. The CDR3 DNA reads as TGTGCCAGCAGCGTAGGGGTGGGCACAGATACGCAGTATTTT. V is TRBV9 and J is TRBJ2-3; D is ambiguous. The CDR3 sequence is 14 residues long. V was clipped by 0 bases and J by 1 base, with 6 bases between them. CDR1 and CDR2 from the germline V gene are SGDLS and YYNGEE.

The CDR3 loop is CASSSKRHLLNTEAFF. The CDR3 DNA reads TGTGCCAGCAGCTCTAAAAGGCACCTCCTGAACACTGAAGCTTTCTTT. V usage is TRBV5-5 and J usage is TRBJ1-1; D is unresolved. The V end was cut by 3 bases, the J end by 0 bases, with 15 bases between. Germline assignment: CDR1 SGHKS and CDR2 YYEKEE (reference sequence). CDR3 length equals 16 residues. The variable domain in full, completed from reference TRBV5-5 and TRBJ1-1, reads DAGVTQSPTHLIKTRGQQVTLRCSPISGHKSVSWYQQVLGQGPQFIFQYYEKEERGRGNFPDRFSARQFPNYSSELNVNALLLGDSALYLCASSSKRHLLNTEAFFGQGTRLTVV.

The V gene is TRBV6-5, the J gene TRBJ2-7; 9 bases line up with TRBD2. V dropped 2 bases and J dropped 2; count of bases not matched to a gene: 4. Germline V gene lookup returns CDR1 MNHEY and CDR2 SVGAGI. CDR3 length: 15 residues. The CDR3 region has the DNA TGTGCCAGCAGTTACGGGGCTAGCGGGGCCTACGAGCAGTACGTC. Protein product: CASSYGASGAYEQYV.

V usage is TRBV28 and J usage is TRBJ1-1; D unresolved. This CDR3 is built from 12 residues. V lost 11 bases to trimming and J lost 1 base, with 11 bases between them. Germline loops: CDR1 MDHEN, CDR2 SYDVKM. CDR3 DNA sequence: TGTGCCGTCGGAATAAGGAACACTGAAGCTTTCTTT. Translated: CAVGIRNTEAFF.

This clonotype has a single count. The chain uses TRBV19 and TRBJ1-4; 7 positions agree with TRBD1. The CDR3 consists of 13 residues. J was trimmed by 5 bases and V by 7 bases; bases with no gene match: 4. Germline CDR1 is LNHDA and CDR2 is SQIVND (reference sequence). The CDR3 here is CASTGTANEKLFF. As DNA, the CDR3 is TGTGCCAGTACCGGGACAGCGAATGAAAAACTGTTTTTT.

In this sample, this clonotype turned up a few times. The CDR3 nucleotides read TGTGCCAGCAGTTATGATCTCGAGTGGGCCCAGTACTTC. It specifies CASSYDLEWAQYF. The chain has TRBV6-5 and TRBJ2-5; D call uncertain. V shed 3 bases and J shed 9 bases, with 14 bases lying between them. The CDR3 length is 13 residues. Germline V gives CDR1 MNHEY, CDR2 SVGAGI.

The chain employs TRBV2 and TRBJ1-3, with a tentative D call TRBD1 (6 bases). The ends were cut back, 7 bases at V and 0 bases at J, with 10 bases in the middle. CDR3 size: 14 residues. Germline V gene lookup returns CDR1 SNHLY and CDR2 FYNNEI. The CDR3 DNA follows: TGTGCCAGCATTGGGGGCCACTCTGGAAACACCATATATTTT. Its protein product is CASIGGHSGNTIYF. Using reference TRBV2 and TRBJ1-3 for the parts outside the CDR3, the full variable domain is EPEVTQTPSHQVTQMGQEVILRCVPISNHLYFYWYRQILGQKVEFLVSFYNNEISEKSEIFDDQFSVERPDGSNFTLKIRSTKLEDSAMYFCASIGGHSGNTIYFGEGSWLTVV.

The chain links TRBV5-1 to TRBJ1-1, with a tentative D call TRBD1 (6 bases). Germline V gene data show CDR1 as SGHRS and CDR2 as YFSETQ. Trimming removed 6 bases from V and 0 bases from J, with 18 bases in between. The CDR3 covers 16 residues. This CDR3 is CASTPLGDKMNTEAFF. The CDR3 DNA sequence: TGCGCCAGCACCCCCCTTGGGGACAAGATGAACACTGAAGCTTTCTTT. The whole variable domain, filled in from reference TRBV5-1 and TRBJ1-1, reads KAGVTQTPRYLIKTRGQQVTLSCSPISGHRSVSWYQQTPGQGLQFLFEYFSETQRNKGNFPGRFSGRQFSNSRSEMNVSTLELGDSALYLCASTPLGDKMNTEAFFGQGTRLTVV.

This clonotype turned up a few times. The chain recombines TRBV10-3 with TRBJ2-3; D may be TRBD2 (6 bases). Per the germline V gene, CDR1 is ENHRY and CDR2 is SYGVKD. V lost 6 bases, J lost 3 bases, and 19 bases lay in between. CDR3 length: 16 residues. CDR3 in amino acids: CAISVTLGGETDTQYF. The CDR3 bases are TGTGCCATCAGCGTTACACTTGGAGGGGAAACAGATACGCAGTATTTT.

The V call is TRBV6-2 or TRBV6-3, the J call TRBJ1-3, with a weak D call TRBD1 (5 bases). The germline V gene has CDR1 MNHEY and CDR2 SVGEGT. This CDR3 spans 14 amino acids. V lost 2 bases, J lost 4 bases, and 9 bases lay in between. Written as DNA, the CDR3 is TGTGCCAGCAGTTACGGGACTCAAGGAAACACCATATATTTT. Translating gives CASSYGTQGNTIYF.

This clonotype was counted between two and nine times. The J gene is TRBJ2-3, the V gene TRBV5-1; 8 nucleotides agree with TRBD1. The CDR3 spans 14 residues. Per germline, CDR1 SGHRS and CDR2 YFSETQ. Unmatched junction bases numbered 4, after V lost 0 bases and J lost 7 bases. CDR3 region: CASSLDRGWYTQYF. The CDR3 coding sequence is TGCGCCAGCAGCTTGGACAGGGGGTGGTATACGCAGTATTTT.

This chain uses TRBV4-1 with TRBJ1-2; weak D call: TRBD1 (5 bases). CDR3 length equals 16 residues. V lost 2 bases and J lost 1, with 14 bases in between. The germline V gene encodes CDR1 MGHRA and CDR2 YSYEKL. This CDR3 reads CASSQRSGALNYGYTF. CDR3 bases: TGCGCCAGCAGCCAAAGGTCCGGGGCACTTAACTATGGCTACACCTTC.

In this sample, this clonotype turned up many times. The rearrangement links TRBV5-1 to TRBJ2-3, with D tentatively TRBD2 (6 bases). This CDR3 is 13 amino acids long. Germline CDR1 reads SGHRS; CDR2 reads YFSETQ. V was trimmed by 3 bases and J by 2 bases, leaving 7 bases between them. The CDR3: CASSSGVTDTQYF. CDR3 nucleotides: TGCGCCAGCAGCTCGGGAGTCACAGATACGCAGTATTTT.

This clonotype was detected only a few times. V is TRBV3-1 and J is TRBJ2-2; TRBD1 or TRBD2 may be the D gene (5 bases each). The V end lost 7 bases, the J end lost 7 bases, and 16 bases lay between the germline ends. Germline CDR1 reads LGHDT; CDR2 reads YNNKEL (reference sequence). The CDR3 spans 14 residues. DNA for the CDR3: TGTGCCAGCACCTCCGAGGGGTATATCGGGGAGCTGTTTTTT. It is translated as CASTSEGYIGELFF.

The chain links TRBV4-1 to TRBJ2-2; D may match TRBD1 or TRBD2 (6 bases each). Trimming removed 0 bases at V and 0 bases at J, with 11 bases between. This CDR3 is built from 17 residues. Germline V CDR1 and CDR2: MGHRA, YSYEKL. The CDR3 nucleotides read TGCGCCAGCAGCCAAGATGTGGAGGGGGCGAACACCGGGGAGCTGTTTTTT. Protein: CASSQDVEGANTGELFF.

This clonotype was seen a handful of times. The chain links TRBV27 to TRBJ1-1; 9 bases match TRBD1. Germline CDR1 is MNHEY and CDR2 is SMNVEV (reference sequence). The V and J ends lost 4 bases and 3 bases, in that order; junction bases with no gene match: 6. This CDR3 has 15 residues. The CDR3 nucleotides read TGTGCCAGCAGTTCCTGGACAGGGGATGACACTGAAGCTTTCTTT. It yields the protein CASSSWTGDDTEAFF.

The table lists this clonotype with many counts. V is TRBV4-1 and J is TRBJ1-5; the D gene is possibly TRBD1 (5 bases). The CDR3 has 14 residues. The V gene lost 3 bases and the J gene lost 5 bases, with 11 bases spanning the gap. Germline V gene lookup returns CDR1 MGHRA and CDR2 YSYEKL. In DNA, the CDR3 is TGCGCCAGCAGCCAGGGGGGGATACATCAGCCCCAGCATTTT. Its protein is CASSQGGIHQPQHF.

The chain joins TRBV7-9 to TRBJ1-1; D not certain. CDR1 and CDR2 from the germline V gene are SEHNR and FQNEAQ (reference sequence). V lost 7 bases and J 3 bases, leaving 6 bases between the germline ends. The CDR3 length is 11 residues. The DNA for the CDR3 is TGTGCCAGCATAGTGGACACTGAAGCTTTCTTT. Translated: CASIVDTEAFF.

This clonotype occurred a few times. This chain joins TRBV11-2 and TRBJ1-5; no definite D call. The CDR3 has 14 amino acids. Germline CDR1 reads SGHAT; CDR2 reads FQNNGV. Trimming cost V 8 bases and J 4 bases, with 15 bases left between them. In nucleotides, the CDR3 is TGTGCCAGCGGGAATACGTGGAGTAATCAGCCCCAGCATTTT. It codes for CASGNTWSNQPQHF.

This sequence joins TRBV15 and TRBJ1-1, with no clear D. The CDR3 loop spans 12 amino acids. V was clipped by 1 base and J by 9 bases, with 9 bases between them. Germline V gene lookup returns CDR1 LNHNV and CDR2 YYDKDF (reference sequence). The CDR3 nucleotides read TGTGCCACCAGCAGAGGAACAGTAAAAGCTTTCTTT. The encoded protein is CATSRGTVKAFF.

This clonotype was counted only a few times. V is TRBV14 and J is TRBJ2-4; 9 nucleotides agree with TRBD2. V was pared by 0 bases and J by 3 bases, with 9 bases of the junction left unmatched. The CDR3 length is 18 residues. Germline V gene lookup returns CDR1 SGHDN and CDR2 FVKESK. The CDR3 coding sequence is TGTGCCAGCAGCCAAGATCGGCTAGCGGGGCGAAACAAAAACATTCAGTACTTC. Amino acid sequence: CASSQDRLAGRNKNIQYF.

V and J are TRBV2 and TRBJ2-1; 10 nucleotides agree with TRBD2. Germline assignment: CDR1 SNHLY and CDR2 FYNNEI. The CDR3 consists of 13 residues. Trimming at V came to 7 bases and at J to 4 bases, leaving 1 base not matched to a gene. Here the CDR3 DNA reads TGTGCCAGCACAGCGGGGGGGTACAATGAGCAGTTCTTC. This gives the protein CASTAGGYNEQFF.

The chain employs TRBV4-3 and TRBJ2-2; D ambiguous. The CDR3 runs 14 residues. Trimming removed 4 bases from V and 1 base from J, with 7 bases in between. Germline V gene lookup returns CDR1 LGHNA and CDR2 YSLEER. The DNA for the CDR3 is TGCGCCAGCAGCCCACACGTGAACACCGGGGAGCTGTTTTTT. Residues: CASSPHVNTGELFF.

This clonotype was detected only a few times. The chain uses TRBV7-2 and TRBJ2-1, with 9 positions matching TRBD2. The CDR3 is made up of 15 amino acids. The germline V gene encodes CDR1 SGHTA and CDR2 FQGNSA. The ends lost 5 bases at V and 5 bases at J; junction bases unmatched: 7. Here the CDR3 reads CASSPTRLADNEQFF. The CDR3 DNA follows: TGTGCCAGCAGCCCGACGCGACTAGCGGACAATGAGCAGTTCTTC.

V and J are TRBV28 and TRBJ1-1, with 7 bases aligning to TRBD1. The CDR3 extends over 17 amino acids. Germline V gene data show CDR1 as MDHEN and CDR2 as SYDVKM. The trim removed 3 bases at V and 2 bases at J, leaving 12 bases unmatched. The CDR3 loop reads CASSLQPGRGGNTEAFF. In nucleotides, the CDR3 is TGTGCCAGCAGTTTGCAACCGGGCAGGGGGGGCAACACTGAAGCTTTCTTT.